This TCR beta chain was retrieved from a study of T cells in Graves' hyperthyroidism and ophthalmopathy. Study details: Peripheral blood was acquired at first diagnosis, ahead of any therapy whatsoever.

TCR beta CDR3 regions were amplified from RNA. The TCR CDR3 first-round RT-PCR relied on the HTBI primer set. TCRdb reprocessed the multiplex PCR reads via MiXCR and lists one record per CDR3 protein. Among fewer than 800,000 distinct CDR3 sequences listed, roughly 15% were seen once. Recently diagnosed hyperthyroidism of less than 2 months' duration affected patients aged 18 to 65. Exclusion of a patient resulted from uncontrolled infection, other autoimmune disease, pregnancy or lactation. The CDR3 is 15 amino acids. V was shortened by 0 bases and J by 1 base, with 5 bases between the two germline ends. Per the germline V gene, CDR1 is KGHDR and CDR2 is SFDVKD.

The sample taken for sequencing was blood. The source of this sequence is a man younger than 30 with Graves' hyperthyroidism. V is TRBV24-1 and J is TRBJ2-2; D gene ambiguous. The CDR3: CATSDLRRNTGELFF. DNA of the CDR3: TGTGCCACCAGTGATTTGCGACGGAACACCGGGGAGCTGTTTTTT.